The TCR beta chain under discussion was sequenced for a study of blood T cell repertoires in COVID-19. Original data processing: Amplification of reference gene primers was used by the study to estimate nucleated cell counts. The table came from immunoSEQ multiplex PCR; TCRdb's copy has only in-frame clones and leaves some out. V, J and clone size were drawn from that table, and D and trimming were deduced from the DNA. This table has some 120,000 clones, approximately 81% appearing once. V lost 0 bases and J lost 1, with 7 bases in between. This CDR3 contains 14 residues. Germline V CDR1 and CDR2: SGHKS, YYEKEE (reference sequence).

The receptor's source is a woman in her thirties who had recovered from COVID-19. Sequencing was carried out using peripheral blood. The chain couples TRBV5-5 to TRBJ1-2; possible D gene TRBD1, 6 bases. In nucleotides, the CDR3 is TGTGCCAGCAGCTTGGGGGGGCATAACTATGGCTACACCTTC. Its translation: CASSLGGHNYGYTF.